The clone carrying this TCR beta chain came up many times. Samples came from patients with localized non-small cell lung adenocarcinoma. This entry belongs to a study of CD4 and CD8 cells across lung adenocarcinoma regions. The V gene's germline CDR1 is ENHRY and CDR2 SYGVKD. J lost 4 bases, V lost 0 bases, and 2 bases had no gene match. The CDR3 loop spans 15 amino acids. Using its own MiXCR run on the PCR reads, TCRdb lists one record per CDR3 protein. The sample carries roughly 20,000 distinct CDR3 sequences, approximately 52% recorded once. The source material was CD8+ T cells from the center of a lung tumor. This sequence was found in a female donor with lung adenocarcinoma. The CD4 and CD8 labels of this study may be unreliable. The gene calls are TRBV10-3 and TRBJ2-4; 8 bases line up with TRBD1. The CDR3 nucleotides read TGTGCCATCAGTGAGTCTAGGGACAGGAAAAACATTCAGTACTTC. It specifies CAISESRDRKNIQYF.